This T cell receptor beta chain emerged from a study of identical twins (dated by TCRdb to 2015 to 2016). About the study as a whole: The study deep-sequenced TCR alpha and beta repertoires from monozygotic twins, unrelated adults of various ages and cord blood to test whether fetal clonotypes persist. To rule out contamination, the twin experiments were replicated at different times with different library preparation protocols. Summary of the overall study and its limitations: Zero-insertion analyses could be partly confounded by invariant T cells such as MAIT and iNKT, though diverse VJ usage argued against such confounding for most clonotypes. Compared with coincidental sharing between unrelated individuals, an excess of low generation-probability sequences was observed among out-of-frame TCR alpha sequences shared between twins. A weaker excess of twin sharing was found in beta out-of-frame sequences because the signal-to-noise ratio was lowered by fewer shared sequences. Out-of-frame TCR alpha sharing in monozygotic twins was systematically underestimated by recombination models, whereas sharing between unrelated individuals was in agreement with the recombination models. Because the same donors could not be followed over many years, the conclusions relied on cross-sectional statistical analysis. Fewer insertions were carried by abundant cord blood beta clonotypes; a weaker similar trend was observed in young adult naive repertoires, while no such trend was observed in memory repertoires.

V and J are trimmed by 6 bases and 8 bases, and the gene matches miss 10 bases of the junction. The CDR3 covers 15 residues, taking in both the cysteine and the phenylalanine. The retained sequence is limited to the CDR3, 45 bases, with the frame set at the first base. The germline V gene sets CDR1 to MNHNS and CDR2 to SASEGT. Library preparation was by 5' RACE. TCRdb shows the sequencer as Illumina HiSeq 2000. Template switching added a universal primer binding site, and the final cDNA carried a unique molecular identifier that allowed TCR cDNA molecules to be counted accurately. Specific primers in the conserved constant-segment region were used to synthesize first-strand cDNA for TCR alpha and beta chains. To control for contamination, each cDNA library was double barcoded with a SMART-Mk sample barcode plus Illumina barcodes. Two successive PCR steps introduced TruSeq adapter sequences along with Illumina sample barcodes. Sequencing of the TCR alpha and beta cDNA libraries was done on the Illumina HiSeq platform using custom primers. On the study's bioinformatics: MiGEC was used to process raw reads and extract unique molecular identifiers, and MiXCR was used to find CDR3 positions. Recombination models were inferred per individual with the repgenHMM and IGoR tools using an EM algorithm. Shared clonotypes were analyzed with the tcR package in R, and sharing was normalized by the product of cloneset sizes. To study raw recombination free of thymic and clonal selection effects, out-of-frame nonproductive sequences were analyzed. TCRdb applied fastp at Q25 and MiXCR to the public reads, then kept only in-frame beta chains. Records with the same CDR3 protein are collapsed into one entry carrying the most frequent genes and DNA. TCRdb, not the original authors, processed these V and J calls. The sample profile shows a few hundred thousand distinct CDR3 sequences; under 20% of them were found once. Jointly, the top ten make up approximately 12% of the sample.

Every donor was a healthy Caucasian. Three unrelated non-twin adults were also sequenced: a male aged 18 to 30, a male aged 50 to 60 and a female aged 50 to 60. Miltenyi CD45RO+ enrichment and human naive T-cell isolation kits were used to isolate memory (CD45RO+) and naive T cells from PBMC. This clonotype was picked up a small number of times. Which antigen it targets is not known. Qualities for individual bases were not recorded, and no much larger clone is one base off. This sequence uses TRBV6-1 and TRBJ1-4, with 9 bases in between that match TRBD1. The clonotype comes from a middle-aged man in good health. Source material: naive T cells sorted from blood. Sample cell subset or site, as interpreted from the label and publication: cells isolated with a human naive T-cell isolation kit. The DNA sequence reads TGTGCCAGCAGAGCACAGGGGGCGGTGGGGGAAAAACTGTTTTTT. This yields the protein CASRAQGAVGEKLFF.